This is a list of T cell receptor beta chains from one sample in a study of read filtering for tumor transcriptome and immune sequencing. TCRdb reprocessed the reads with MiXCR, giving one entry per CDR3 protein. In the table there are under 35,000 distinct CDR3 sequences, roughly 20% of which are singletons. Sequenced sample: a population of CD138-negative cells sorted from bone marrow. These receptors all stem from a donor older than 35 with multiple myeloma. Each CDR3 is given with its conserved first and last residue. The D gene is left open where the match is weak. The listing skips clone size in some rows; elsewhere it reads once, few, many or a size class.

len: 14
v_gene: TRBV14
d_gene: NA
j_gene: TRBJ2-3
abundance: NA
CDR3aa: CASSQEDGADTQYF
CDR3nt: TGTGCCAGCAGCCAAGAGGATGGCGCAGATACGCAGTATTTT

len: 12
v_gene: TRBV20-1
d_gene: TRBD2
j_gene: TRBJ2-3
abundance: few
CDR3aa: CSELAGDDTQYF
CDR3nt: TGCAGTGAGCTAGCGGGAGATGATACGCAGTATTTT

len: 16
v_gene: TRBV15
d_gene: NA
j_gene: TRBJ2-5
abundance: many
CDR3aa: CATSSLGQTIRETQYF
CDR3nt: TGTGCCACCAGCAGTTTGGGGCAGACAATCCGAGAGACCCAGTACTTC

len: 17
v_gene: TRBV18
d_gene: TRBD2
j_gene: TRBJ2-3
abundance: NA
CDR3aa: CASSPTRPSGLGDTRYF
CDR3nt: TGTGCCAGCTCACCAACTCGCCCCAGCGGACTAGGAGATACGCGGTATTTT

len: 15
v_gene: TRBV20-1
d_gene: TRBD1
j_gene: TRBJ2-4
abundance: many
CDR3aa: CSAPPPGQGENIQYF
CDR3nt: TGCAGTGCTCCCCCTCCTGGACAGGGGGAAAACATTCAGTACTTC

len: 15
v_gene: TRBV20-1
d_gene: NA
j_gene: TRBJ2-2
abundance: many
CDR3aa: CSASAGELGTGELFF
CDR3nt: TGCAGTGCCTCCGCGGGCGAGCTTGGCACCGGGGAGCTGTTTTTT

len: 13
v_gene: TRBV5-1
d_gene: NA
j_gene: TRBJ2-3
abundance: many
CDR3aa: CASSFGPGDTQYF
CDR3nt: TGCGCCAGCAGCTTTGGTCCCGGAGATACGCAGTATTTT

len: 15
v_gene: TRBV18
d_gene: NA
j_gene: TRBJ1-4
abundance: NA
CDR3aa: CASSPLPSTNEKLFF
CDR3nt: TGTGCCAGCTCACCACTTCCTTCGACTAATGAAAAACTGTTTTTT

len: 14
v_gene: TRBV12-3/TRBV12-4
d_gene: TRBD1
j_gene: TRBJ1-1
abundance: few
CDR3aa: CASITTGGLTEALF
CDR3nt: TGTGCCAGCATTACGACAGGGGGCTTAACTGAAGCTCTCTTT

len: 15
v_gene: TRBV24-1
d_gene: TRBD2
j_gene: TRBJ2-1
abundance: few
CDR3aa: CATSASPLAGGGRAF
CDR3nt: TGTGCCACCAGTGCCTCACCCCTAGCGGGGGGGGGGCGGGCCTTC

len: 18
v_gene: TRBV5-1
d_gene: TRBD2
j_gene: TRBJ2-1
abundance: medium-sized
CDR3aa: CASSPVPGGRASGNEQFF
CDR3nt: TGCGCCAGCAGCCCGGTCCCGGGCGGGAGGGCCTCCGGGAATGAGCAGTTCTTC